This entry describes one T cell receptor (beta chain). What it binds is not known. The data were taken from a study of a mutant IDH1 vaccine in newly diagnosed glioma. For the study at large: Onset of vaccination occurred 4-6 weeks following radiotherapy alone, or with temozolomide cycles. Previous care, which was radiotherapy, temozolomide, or both, most often involved both.

The CDR3 has 16 amino acids. In germline, CDR1 is SGHTA, CDR2 FQGTGA. V lost 0 bases and J 3 bases, leaving 11 bases between the germline ends. Time point denoted: week 35, safety follow-up. Topical imiquimod was applied with each vaccine dose, which held 300 ug of mutant IDH1 20-mer peptide. Eight vaccine doses were administered to patients at weeks 1, 3, 5, 7, 11, 15, 19 and 23. The donor cohort comprised cases of new WHO grade 3 or 4 IDH1-mutant, ATRX-lost astrocytoma. Profiling relied on immunoSEQ multiplex PCR, and the TCRdb table lists in-frame clones only, not all of them. In the table there are roughly 68,000 clones, 60% to 75% of which are singletons.

The rearrangement joins TRBV7-3 to TRBJ2-2; unclear D gene. Material: PBMCs, obtained from a glioma patient whose treatment included an IDH1 peptide vaccine. The receptor was isolated from a man aged 50-60 years with glioma. The CDR3 DNA reads as TGTGCCAGCAGCTTAACTGACCGCGTCGACACCGGGGAGCTGTTTTTT. As protein: CASSLTDRVDTGELFF.